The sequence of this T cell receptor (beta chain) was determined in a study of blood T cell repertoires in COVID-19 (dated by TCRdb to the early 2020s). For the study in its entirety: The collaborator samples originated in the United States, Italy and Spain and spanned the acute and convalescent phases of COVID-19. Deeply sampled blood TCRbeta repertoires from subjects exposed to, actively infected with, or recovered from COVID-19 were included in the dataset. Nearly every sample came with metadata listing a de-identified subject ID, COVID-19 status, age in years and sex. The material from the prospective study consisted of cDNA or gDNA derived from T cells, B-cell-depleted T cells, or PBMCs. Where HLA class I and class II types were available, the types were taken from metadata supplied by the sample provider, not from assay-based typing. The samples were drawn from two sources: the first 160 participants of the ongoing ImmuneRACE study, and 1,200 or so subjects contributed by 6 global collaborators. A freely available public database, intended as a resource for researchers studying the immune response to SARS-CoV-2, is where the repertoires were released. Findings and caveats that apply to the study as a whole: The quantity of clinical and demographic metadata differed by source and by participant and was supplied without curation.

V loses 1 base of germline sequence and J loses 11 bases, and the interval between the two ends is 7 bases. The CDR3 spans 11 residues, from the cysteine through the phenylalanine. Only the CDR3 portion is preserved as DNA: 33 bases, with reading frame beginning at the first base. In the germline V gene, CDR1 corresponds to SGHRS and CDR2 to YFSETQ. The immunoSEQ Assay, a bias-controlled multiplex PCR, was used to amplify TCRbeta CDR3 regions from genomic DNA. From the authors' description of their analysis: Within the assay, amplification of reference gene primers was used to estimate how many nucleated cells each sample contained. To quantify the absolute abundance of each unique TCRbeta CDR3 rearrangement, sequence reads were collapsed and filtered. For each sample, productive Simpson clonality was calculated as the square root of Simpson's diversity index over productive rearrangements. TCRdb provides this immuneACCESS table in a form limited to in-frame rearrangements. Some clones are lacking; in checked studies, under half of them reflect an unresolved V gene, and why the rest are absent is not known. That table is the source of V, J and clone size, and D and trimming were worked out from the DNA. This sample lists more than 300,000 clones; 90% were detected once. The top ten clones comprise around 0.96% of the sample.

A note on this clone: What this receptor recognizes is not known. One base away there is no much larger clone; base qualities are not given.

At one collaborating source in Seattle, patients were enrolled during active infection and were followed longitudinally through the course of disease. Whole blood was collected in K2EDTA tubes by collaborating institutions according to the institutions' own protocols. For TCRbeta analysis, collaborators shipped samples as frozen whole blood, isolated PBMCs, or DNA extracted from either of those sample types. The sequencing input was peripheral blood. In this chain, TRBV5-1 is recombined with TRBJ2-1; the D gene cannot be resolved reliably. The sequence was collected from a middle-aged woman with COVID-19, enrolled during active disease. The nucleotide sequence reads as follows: TGCGCCAGCAGCTTGACGGAGAAGCAGTTCTTC. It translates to CASSLTEKQFF. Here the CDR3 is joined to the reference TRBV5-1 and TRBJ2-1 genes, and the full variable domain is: KAGVTQTPRYLIKTRGQQVTLSCSPISGHRSVSWYQQTPGQGLQFLFEYFSETQRNKGNFPGRFSGRQFSNSRSEMNVSTLELGDSALYLCASSLTEKQFFGPGTRLTVL.